This passage covers 32 T cell receptor beta chains from one sample sequenced in a study of shared clonotypes between healthy human individuals. Generated by immunoSEQ multiplex PCR, the TCRdb table keeps only in-frame clones and is missing some. The data show a few hundred thousand clones, just over 95% seen once. Sequencing was carried out using memory CD8+ T cells sorted from blood. The subset was: CD45RO+ cells pooled with CCR7-negative TemRA cells. The receptors were gathered from a man in his thirties or forties in good health.

This clone is a singleton in its sample. This chain joins TRBV7-9 and TRBJ1-2, with TRBD1 identical over 10 bases. Germline CDR1 SEHNR, CDR2 FQNEAQ (reference sequence). V lost 6 bases to trimming and J lost 3 bases; unmatched junction nucleotides: 7. This CDR3 region has 15 residues. CDR3 sequence (DNA): TGTGCCAGCAGACGAGACAGGGGGCTGGACTATGGCTACACCTTC. It is translated as CASRRDRGLDYGYTF.

The rearrangement uses TRBV2 and TRBJ1-1; no reliable D call. Germline values: CDR1 SNHLY, CDR2 FYNNEI. Trimming cost V 2 bases and J 2 bases, with 6 bases left between them. This CDR3 has 13 amino acids. Written as DNA, the CDR3 is TGTGCCAGCAGTGAAAATAAAAACACTGAAGCTTTCTTT. It translates to CASSENKNTEAFF.

The chain couples TRBV4-2 to TRBJ2-1; 11 nucleotides line up with TRBD2. Germline lookup yields CDR1 LGHNA and CDR2 YNFKEQ. The length of the CDR3 is 22 residues. Trimming took 4 bases from V and 3 from J; bases not matched to a gene: 23. The CDR3 loop reads CASSLRPQRASGRRAFYNEQFF. Here the CDR3 DNA reads TGTGCCAGCAGCCTCCGGCCGCAGCGGGCTAGCGGGAGGAGGGCTTTCTACAATGAGCAGTTCTTC.

Comments on this clone: This sample also contains other DNA sequences that code for the same CDR3. The chain uses TRBV2 and TRBJ2-2; TRBD2 matches 7 bases. V trimming: 6 bases; J trimming: 4 bases; junction bases outside the gene matches: 5. The CDR3 is 14 residues long. CDR1 is SNHLY, CDR2 FYNNEI, per germline. CDR3 DNA sequence: TGTGCCAGCAGGCCCGGGACTACCACCGGGGAGCTGTTTTTT. Translating gives CASRPGTTTGELFF. Full variable domain (outside the CDR3, taken from reference TRBV2 and TRBJ2-2): EPEVTQTPSHQVTQMGQEVILRCVPISNHLYFYWYRQILGQKVEFLVSFYNNEISEKSEIFDDQFSVERPDGSNFTLKIRSTKLEDSAMYFCASRPGTTTGELFFGEGSRLTVL.

This clone was seen just once. V usage is TRBV6-1 and J usage is TRBJ1-5; TRBD1 matches 10 bases. The CDR3 contains 15 residues. Per germline, CDR1 MNHNS and CDR2 SASEGT. The trim removed 6 bases at V and 6 bases at J, leaving 8 bases unmatched. The CDR3 DNA reads as TGTGCCAGCAGCGCAAATGACAGGGGGCTTCAGCCCCAGCATTTT. Amino acid sequence: CASSANDRGLQPQHF.

The J gene is TRBJ1-2, the V gene TRBV6-1, with TRBD1 matching over 10 bases. Germline V gene lookup returns CDR1 MNHNS and CDR2 SASEGT. J gave up 1 base and V 3 bases, and 2 bases lay outside the gene matches. CDR3 length equals 15 residues. Here the CDR3 reads CASSDWTGGNYGYTF. The DNA for the CDR3 is TGTGCCAGCAGTGACTGGACAGGGGGTAACTATGGCTACACCTTC.

The chain links TRBV5-1 to TRBJ2-6, with 7 bases identical to TRBD1. Germline assignment: CDR1 SGHRS and CDR2 YFSETQ. With 3 bases clipped from V and 1 base from J, the junction kept 1 base outside the gene matches. The CDR3 extends over 15 amino acids. The CDR3 DNA reads as TGCGCCAGCAGCTGGACAGGATCTGGGGCCAACGTCCTGACTTTC. Protein product: CASSWTGSGANVLTF.

The CDR3 bases are TGCAGCGTTGGTCATGGGGAGCTGTTTTTT. Its protein is CSVGHGELFF. The chain is built from TRBV29-1 and TRBJ2-2; no reliable D call. This CDR3 contains 10 residues. Trimming shortened V by 4 bases and J by 8 bases, and 5 bases separated the two germline ends. Looked up from germline, CDR1 is SQVTM and CDR2 is ANQGSEA.

The chain recombines TRBV4-2 with TRBJ2-7; D is possibly TRBD2 (5 bases). The CDR3 runs to 17 residues. The V gene lost 4 bases and the J gene lost 1 base, with 20 bases spanning the gap. Germline V gene data show CDR1 as LGHNA and CDR2 as YNFKEQ. The CDR3: CASSPASGIGVSYEQYF. Here the CDR3 DNA reads TGTGCCAGCAGCCCAGCCTCCGGGATCGGGGTATCCTACGAGCAGTACTTC.

This chain uses TRBV19 with TRBJ1-1; TRBD1 matches 7 bases. The ends lost 4 bases at V and 4 bases at J; junction bases unmatched: 3. The CDR3 is made up of 13 amino acids. Germline V gene data show CDR1 as LNHDA and CDR2 as SQIVND (reference sequence). The CDR3 coding sequence is TGTGCCAGTAGTAAAAGACAGGGCACTGAAGCTTTCTTT. It specifies CASSKRQGTEAFF.

The J gene is TRBJ2-1, the V gene TRBV10-1, with 16 bases that match TRBD2. With 0 bases clipped from V and 2 bases from J, the junction kept 1 base outside the gene matches. This CDR3 has 18 residues. CDR1 and CDR2 from the germline V gene are WNHNN and SYGVQD (reference sequence). CDR3 bases: TGCGCCAGCAGTGAGTCCGGGACTAGCGGGAGGGCCTACAATGAGCAGTTCTTC. Protein product: CASSESGTSGRAYNEQFF.

The gene calls are TRBV4-1 and TRBJ1-3, with D perhaps TRBD1 (6 bases). The V gene's germline CDR1 is MGHRA and CDR2 YSYEKL. The CDR3 totals 18 residues. Trimming removed 1 base at V and 0 bases at J, with 16 bases between. The CDR3 DNA reads TGCGCCAGCAGCCAAGGTCTAGCTAAGGGGGTCTCTGGAAACACCATATATTTT. This encodes CASSQGLAKGVSGNTIYF.

This chain links TRBV25-1 with TRBJ2-3; a possible D gene is TRBD1 (5 bases). V was shortened by 1 base and J by 5 bases, with 19 bases between the two germline ends. This CDR3 has 17 amino acids. CDR1 is MGHDK and CDR2 is SYGVNS in the germline V gene. The CDR3 reads CASSELNRGHSGDTQYF. CDR3 coding DNA: TGTGCCAGCAGTGAATTAAATAGGGGCCATTCCGGAGATACGCAGTATTTT.

Notes on this clone: Other nucleotide sequences in the sample specify the same CDR3. The chain links TRBV6-5 to TRBJ2-1; no clear D gene. The V and J ends lost 0 bases and 1 base respectively, with 1 base between them. The CDR3 consists of 13 residues. The germline V gene has CDR1 MNHEY and CDR2 SVGAGI. This CDR3 is CASSYSSYNEQFF. The CDR3 DNA reads TGTGCCAGCAGTTACTCATCCTACAATGAGCAGTTCTTC.

This clone was found once. J is TRBJ1-5 and V is TRBV28; D gene ambiguous. The germline V gene encodes CDR1 MDHEN and CDR2 SYDVKM. The CDR3 has 13 residues. Trimming shortened V by 7 bases and J by 6 bases, and 13 bases separated the two germline ends. The CDR3 reads CASTGGFGQPQHF. CDR3 DNA: TGTGCCAGCACTGGCGGGTTCGGTCAGCCCCAGCATTTT.

V usage is TRBV1 and J usage is TRBJ2-4; the D call in the table, TRBD2, was not verified against the DNA. TRBV1 is reported as a pseudogene. The CDR3 spans 13 residues. Written as DNA, the CDR3 is TGCACCAGCAGCCAAGCTTTGGAGAACATTCAGTACTTC. This codes for CTSSQALENIQYF.

This clone was found once. The rearrangement uses TRBV5-5 and TRBJ2-1; the match to TRBD2 covers 13 bases. The V gene end was trimmed by 5 bases and the J gene end by 6 bases; junction bases not matched to a gene: 8. Germline V gene sequence: CDR1 SGHKS, CDR2 YYEKEE (reference sequence). The CDR3 has 16 residues. The CDR3 nucleotides read TGTGCCAGCAGTTACGGTGGACTAGCGGGAGTCAATGAGCAGTTCTTC. Its translation: CASSYGGLAGVNEQFF.

The chain combines TRBV7-3 with TRBJ2-3; TRBD1 might be the D (6 bases). The CDR3 sequence is 14 residues long. V shed 5 bases and J shed 4 bases, with 13 bases lying between them. Germline V gene data show CDR1 as SGHTA and CDR2 as FQGTGA. The CDR3 nucleotides are TGTGCCAGCAGCCCCAACAGGGATGCAGATACGCAGTATTTT. Its translation is CASSPNRDADTQYF.

The rearrangement joins TRBV5-1 to TRBJ2-2, with D hard to call. This CDR3 spans 16 amino acids. The V end lost 1 base, the J end lost 0 bases, and 10 bases lay between the germline ends. CDR1 is SGHRS, CDR2 YFSETQ, per germline. CDR3 protein: CASSLLSGANTGELFF. The CDR3 nucleotides are TGCGCCAGCAGCTTGCTTAGTGGAGCGAACACCGGGGAGCTGTTTTTT. The variable domain in full, with the rest retrieved from reference TRBV5-1 and TRBJ2-2, is KAGVTQTPRYLIKTRGQQVTLSCSPISGHRSVSWYQQTPGQGLQFLFEYFSETQRNKGNFPGRFSGRQFSNSRSEMNVSTLELGDSALYLCASSLLSGANTGELFFGEGSRLTVL.

The rearrangement joins TRBV7-9 to TRBJ2-3; D remains unclear. Germline assignment: CDR1 SEHNR and CDR2 FQNEAQ (reference sequence). V dropped 5 bases and J dropped 4 bases, with 19 bases sitting between them. The CDR3 is 16 amino acids. The CDR3 DNA is TGTGCCAGCAGCCCCTCCCAACCAGTGGGTTCAGATACGCAGTATTTT. Translation gives CASSPSQPVGSDTQYF.

The chain employs TRBV10-3 and TRBJ1-2; 9 positions match TRBD1. J was trimmed by 4 bases and V by 2 bases; bases with no gene match: 2. Germline V gene sequence: CDR1 ENHRY, CDR2 SYGVKD. The CDR3 is made up of 14 amino acids. CDR3 coding DNA: TGTGCCATCAGTGAGGGACAGGGGATCTATGGCTACACCTTC. Encoded protein: CAISEGQGIYGYTF.

For the CDR3, the DNA is TGTGCCAGCAGCTTCGTCAAGACAGGGCAGCAGTTCTTC. The encoded protein is CASSFVKTGQQFF. The chain employs TRBV11-3 and TRBJ2-1; 7 bases fit TRBD1. CDR3 length: 13 amino acids. The V gene end was trimmed by 3 bases and the J gene end by 11 bases; junction bases not matched to a gene: 7. Germline lookup yields CDR1 SGHNT and CDR2 YENEEA.

V gene TRBV7-6 combines with J gene TRBJ2-2; D possibly corresponds to TRBD1 (5 bases). The CDR3 has 16 amino acids. Germline CDR1 is SGHVS and CDR2 is FNYEAQ. V lost 2 bases and J 3 bases, leaving 13 bases between the germline ends. Here the CDR3 reads CASSLFGGQDTGELFF. The CDR3 bases are TGTGCCAGCAGCTTATTCGGCGGACAAGACACCGGGGAGCTGTTTTTT.

This chain links TRBV19 with TRBJ2-7; D may be TRBD2 (6 bases). The germline V gene encodes CDR1 LNHDA and CDR2 SQIVND (reference sequence). V was shortened by 3 bases and J by 7 bases, with 13 bases between the two germline ends. The CDR3 length is 13 residues. Written as DNA, the CDR3 is TGTGCCAGTAGTATTCGTCCTAGCGAGGAGCAGTACTTC. It codes for CASSIRPSEEQYF.

This clone was observed once. V is TRBV28 and J is TRBJ2-3; 13 bases are shared with TRBD2. The germline CDR1 and CDR2 sequences are MDHEN and SYDVKM. The CDR3 spans 15 residues. V was pared by 6 bases and J by 4 bases, with 4 bases of the junction left unmatched. The DNA of the CDR3 is TGTGCCAGCAGGACTAGCGGGAGGAGGGCAGATACGCAGTATTTT. It encodes CASRTSGRRADTQYF.

This rearrangement joins TRBV27 to TRBJ1-2; 8 bases are shared with TRBD1. The J segment lost 2 bases and the V segment lost 2 bases, leaving 1 base of the junction unmatched. The CDR3 covers 14 residues. Germline CDR1 and CDR2: MNHEY and SMNVEV (reference sequence). CDR3 bases: TGTGCCAGCAGTTTACAGGGGGCGAACTATGGCTACACCTTC. This translates into CASSLQGANYGYTF.

The V gene is TRBV7-9, the J gene TRBJ1-2; 7 bases are shared with TRBD1. The CDR3 totals 15 residues. Germline CDR1 is SEHNR and CDR2 is FQNEAQ (reference sequence). V was clipped by 5 bases and J by 8 bases; unmatched bases: 14. The DNA for the CDR3 is TGTGCCAGCAGCCATACGCAGGACAGGAAAGGAGGCTACACCTTC. Protein: CASSHTQDRKGGYTF.

V is TRBV2 and J is TRBJ2-2; 8 nucleotides line up with TRBD2. V trimming: 7 bases; J trimming: 6 bases; junction bases outside the gene matches: 4. The CDR3 sequence is 13 residues long. Germline CDR1 and CDR2: SNHLY and FYNNEI. The CDR3 DNA reads as TGTGCCAGCAAGGGGCGGGAGGCCGGGGAGCTGTTTTTT. Protein product: CASKGREAGELFF.

This rearrangement joins TRBV28 to TRBJ1-2; D gene ambiguous. Germline V lookup: CDR1 MDHEN, CDR2 SYDVKM. CDR3 length: 11 amino acids. V lost 6 bases, J lost 7 bases, and 9 bases lay in between. The CDR3 spells CASRIESGYTF. In nucleotides, the CDR3 is TGTGCCAGCAGGATAGAAAGTGGCTACACCTTC.

This chain links TRBV28 with TRBJ1-5; D remains ambiguous. Looked up from germline, CDR1 is MDHEN and CDR2 is SYDVKM. V shed 3 bases and J shed 0 bases, with 3 bases lying between them. This CDR3 spans 13 amino acids. The CDR3 is CASSFGSNQPQHF. As DNA, the CDR3 is TGTGCCAGCAGTTTTGGTAGCAATCAGCCCCAGCATTTT.

The chain employs TRBV28 and TRBJ1-5, with D hard to call. The CDR3 runs to 16 residues. CDR1 and CDR2 from the germline V gene are MDHEN and SYDVKM. Between the trimmed V and J ends, which lost 1 base and 6 bases, there was a span of 16 bases. The CDR3 sequence is CASSLSLGWVSQPQHF. Written as DNA, the CDR3 is TGTGCCAGCAGTTTATCTCTAGGGTGGGTAAGTCAGCCCCAGCATTTT.

Details on this clone: The sample contains more than one DNA sequence encoding this CDR3. The chain couples TRBV28 to TRBJ2-7, with D uncertain. The germline CDR1 and CDR2 sequences are MDHEN and SYDVKM. The V end was cut by 3 bases, the J end by 4 bases, with 7 bases between. The CDR3 is 12 amino acids. The CDR3 protein is CASSLTLYEQYF. CDR3 coding DNA: TGTGCCAGCAGTTTGACATTGTACGAGCAGTACTTC.